This T cell receptor (beta chain) was profiled in a study of T cells after yellow fever vaccination. TCRdb independently ran MiXCR on the 5' RACE reads; one entry per CDR3 protein. Of 300,000 to 450,000 distinct CDR3 sequences in the sample, around 6.5% are singletons; the top ten hold over 14%. The CDR3 runs 16 residues. The germline V gene encodes CDR1 WNHNN and CDR2 SYGVQD (reference sequence). The V end lost 6 bases, the J end lost 5 bases, and 22 bases lay between the germline ends. The sample here was PBMCs, taken 5 days after the yellow fever booster vaccination. The chain joins TRBV10-1 to TRBJ2-5; a possible D gene is TRBD1 (6 bases). The sequence was obtained from a man younger than 40 who received the YFV17D yellow fever vaccine. The CDR3 coding sequence is TGCGCCAGCAGCCCAGCTCAGACAGGTCCGCGGGAGACCCAGTACTTC. Translating it yields CASSPAQTGPRETQYF.